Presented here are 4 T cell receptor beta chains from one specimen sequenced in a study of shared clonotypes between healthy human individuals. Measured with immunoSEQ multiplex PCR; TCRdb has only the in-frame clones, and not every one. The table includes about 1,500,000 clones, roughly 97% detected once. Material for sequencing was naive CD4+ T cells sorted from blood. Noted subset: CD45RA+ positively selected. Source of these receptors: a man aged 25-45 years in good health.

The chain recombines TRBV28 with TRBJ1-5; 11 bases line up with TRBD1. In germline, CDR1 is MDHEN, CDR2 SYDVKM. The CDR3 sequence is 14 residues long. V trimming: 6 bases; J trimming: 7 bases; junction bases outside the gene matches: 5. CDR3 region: CASREGQGAQPQHF. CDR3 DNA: TGTGCCAGCAGAGAAGGACAGGGGGCACAGCCCCAGCATTTT.

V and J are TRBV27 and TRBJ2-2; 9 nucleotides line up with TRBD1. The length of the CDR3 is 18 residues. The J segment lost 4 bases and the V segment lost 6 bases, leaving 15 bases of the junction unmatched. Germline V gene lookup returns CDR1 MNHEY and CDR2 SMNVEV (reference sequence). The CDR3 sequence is CASSHTGGTGNPTGELFF. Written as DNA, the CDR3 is TGTGCCAGCAGCCACACGGGCGGGACAGGGAATCCCACCGGGGAGCTGTTTTTT.

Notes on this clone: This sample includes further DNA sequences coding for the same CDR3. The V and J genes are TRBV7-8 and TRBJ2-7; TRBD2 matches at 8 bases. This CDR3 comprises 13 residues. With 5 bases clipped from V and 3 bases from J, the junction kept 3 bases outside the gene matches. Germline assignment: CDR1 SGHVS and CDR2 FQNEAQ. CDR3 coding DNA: TGTGCCAGCAGCAGAACTAGCGGCTACGAGCAGTACTTC. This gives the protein CASSRTSGYEQYF.

CDR3 loop: CASSQTGNEEVKLFF. CDR3 nucleotide sequence: TGCGCCAGCAGTCAAACAGGGAATGAGGAGGTAAAACTGTTTTTT. The chain carries TRBV23-1 and TRBJ1-4, with D tentatively TRBD1 (6 bases). TRBV23-1 is reported as an ORF; its role is uncertain. CDR3 size: 15 residues. V was shortened by 2 bases and J by 10 bases, with 17 bases between the two germline ends.